Sequencing of this T cell receptor beta chain was carried out in a study of Ad26.COV2.S vaccination and SARS-CoV-2 variants (dated by TCRdb to the early 2020s). As for the study more broadly: Vaccine-arm donors were drawn from COV1001, a multicentre, randomized, double-blind, placebo-controlled phase I-IIa trial of Ad26.COV2.S in healthy adults. Ad26.COV2.S was administered intramuscularly at a dose of 5x10^10 or 1x10^11 viral particles, either as one shot or as two shots given 56 days apart. Trial participants were randomized into five groups of five, in which low-dose or high-dose Ad26.COV2.S was given once or twice, or placebo was given on both occasions. Sequencing of the TCRbeta repertoire served to evaluate the specificity and breadth of SARS-CoV-2-reactive T cell receptors following Ad26.COV2.S vaccination. Investigators remained blinded to trial group allocation during experiments and outcome assessment. A total of 32 samples were included in the TCR-sequenced set, comprising roughly 19 Ad26.COV2.S vaccine recipients, 5 placebo recipients and 8 SARS-CoV-2 convalescent individuals.

Explained via the paper, the treatment or condition label denotes: around 19 received Ad26.COV2.S at low or high dose, single or two shots; five or six received placebo; per-sample allocation not given. Repertoires of vaccine and placebo recipients were sequenced from samples taken on day 63 after the first injection. Cohort 1b enrolled 25 to 30 adults aged 18-55 years at a single site in Boston, USA, between 29 July and 7 August 2020. Ad26.COV2.S consisted of a replication-incompetent adenovirus type 26 vector by which a prefusion-stabilized SARS-CoV-2 spike protein from the original Wuhan strain was expressed. This clone was counted a few times. The antigen it recognizes is unknown. There are no base qualities to consult, and no much larger clone falls within one base. Points the paper makes about the study in general: The study was not powered for comparison of responses between vaccine doses or regimens. Non-spike TCR breadth was comparable between vaccine and placebo recipients, consistent with the vaccine containing only spike. Spike-specific TCR breadth was higher in Ad26.COV2.S recipients than in placebo recipients (P = 0.0014). It was noted by the authors that total T cell responses may have been underestimated by the TCR breadth and depth analyses. Substantial breadth of spike-specific CD8+ and CD4+ T cell responses was reported after vaccination.

The immunoSEQ Assay was the method used to sequence TCRbeta CDR3 regions. After extraction, genomic DNA underwent amplification by bias-controlled multiplex PCR, followed by high-throughput sequencing. On the authors' methods: To quantify the absolute abundance of each unique TCRbeta CDR3 region, sequences were collapsed and filtered. T cell fraction was estimated by normalizing TCRbeta template counts to usable DNA, which was measured by amplifying reference genes present in all nucleated cells. Repertoire TCRs were annotated as SARS-CoV-2-specific by exact matching of V gene, CDR3 amino acid sequence and J gene to a known reactive TCR set. The reference SARS-CoV-2 TCR set was derived from MIRA and filtered for enrichment in COVID-19-positive ImmuneCODE repertoires, a step that removed public or cross-reactive TCRs. Based on the MIRA antigens, annotated TCRs were further analysed at the level of specific ORF or position within ORF. Breadth was defined as annotated unique rearrangements over total unique productive rearrangements; depth was the summed frequency of those rearrangements. Two-sided Wilcoxon rank-sum tests were used to compare TCR breadth between groups. TCRdb took this table from immuneACCESS and kept in-frame rearrangements with V and J called. Such tables lack part of the clones; where checked against another copy, unresolved V genes explain under half of the gap, and the rest is unexplained. Clone size and the V and J calls come from that table; the DNA yielded D and trimming. This sample is represented by roughly 330,000 clones; about nine tenths of them were singletons. The top ten constitute about 5.4% of the sample.

This TCR was recovered from a person aged 18-60 years who received the Ad26.COV2.S COVID-19 vaccine or a placebo. The material sequenced was peripheral blood, taken in a trial of Ad26.COV2.S vaccine versus placebo.

The DNA sequence is as follows: TGTGCCAGCAGTGAAAGGGGACAGATTAAAAATTCACCCCTCCACTTT. It codes for CASSERGQIKNSPLHF. The rearranged segments are TRBV6-1 and TRBJ1-6, and 7 junctional nucleotides match TRBD1. Ends trimmed: V by 2 bases, J by 7 bases; bases unmatched to a gene: 8. Sequences MNHNS (CDR1) and SASEGT (CDR2) are obtained from the germline V gene. Taken from cysteine to phenylalanine, the CDR3 has 16 residues. Only the CDR3 portion is preserved as DNA: 48 bases, with reading frame beginning at the first base.